This TCR beta chain was captured by sequencing in a study of blood T cell repertoires in COVID-19 (TCRdb year 2020). A note on the overall study: The collaborator samples originated in the United States, Italy and Spain and spanned the acute and convalescent phases of COVID-19. The material from the prospective study consisted of cDNA or gDNA derived from T cells, B-cell-depleted T cells, or PBMCs. Deeply sampled blood TCRbeta repertoires from subjects exposed to, actively infected with, or recovered from COVID-19 were included in the dataset. The repertoires were released in a freely available public database meant as a resource for research on the immune response to SARS-CoV-2. Samples were obtained from the ongoing ImmuneRACE study (first 160 participants) and from some 1,300 subjects provided by 6 global collaborators. The sample metadata nearly always contained a de-identified subject ID, COVID-19 status, age in years and sex. Where available, HLA class I and class II types were obtained from metadata supplied by the sample provider rather than from assay-based typing. The paper's findings and limits, for the study overall: The amount of clinical and demographic metadata varied by source and participant and was provided uncurated.

Whole blood was collected in K2EDTA tubes by collaborating institutions according to the institutions' own protocols. For TCRbeta analysis, collaborator samples were shipped as frozen whole blood, as isolated PBMCs, or as DNA extracted from either sample type. The table lists this clone with a few counts. The clone's antigen remains unknown. No base-level quality is on record; no much larger clone is a single base apart. TCRbeta CDR3 regions were amplified from genomic DNA using the immunoSEQ Assay, a bias-controlled multiplex PCR. The authors' pipeline ran thus. Nucleated cell counts per sample were estimated from amplification of reference gene primers within the assay. To quantify the absolute abundance of each unique TCRbeta CDR3 rearrangement, sequence reads were collapsed and filtered. Productive Simpson clonality was computed per sample as the square root of Simpson's diversity index over productive rearrangements. Here the immuneACCESS table is served through TCRdb, limited to in-frame sequences with V and J called. Missing clones are a known gap in these copies; in checked studies unresolved V genes cover under half, and the rest lacks a known reason. V and J calls plus clone size are reproduced from that table; the DNA served to infer D and trimming. For this sample there are 60,000 or so clones; approximately 91% appear just once. The ten largest clones represent approximately 1.5% of the sample.

Spanning cysteine to phenylalanine, the CDR3 consists of 13 amino acids. Only the CDR3 DNA stays, 39 bases, in frame from base 1. CDR1 and CDR2 are read off the germline V gene as SGHAT and FQNNGV. V is pared back by 0 bases and J by 5 bases, with 5 bases lying between the germline termini. The sequenced sample was peripheral blood. The clonotype was recovered from a human donor in a cohort sampled during active COVID-19. The chain uses TRBV11-2 and TRBJ1-3; the D gene is not confidently resolved. The DNA sequence is given as TGTGCCAGCAGCTTAGATCTCCGAAACACCATATATTTT. Its translation is CASSLDLRNTIYF.